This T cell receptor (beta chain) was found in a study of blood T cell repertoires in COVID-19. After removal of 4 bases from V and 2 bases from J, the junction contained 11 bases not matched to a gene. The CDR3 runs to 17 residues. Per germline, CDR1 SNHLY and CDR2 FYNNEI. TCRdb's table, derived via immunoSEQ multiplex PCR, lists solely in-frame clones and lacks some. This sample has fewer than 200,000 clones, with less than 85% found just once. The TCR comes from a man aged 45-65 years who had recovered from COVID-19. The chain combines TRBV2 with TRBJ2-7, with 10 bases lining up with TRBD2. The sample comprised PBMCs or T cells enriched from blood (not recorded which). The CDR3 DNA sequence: TGTGCCAGCAGTGGGGGGCCACTAGCGGGGCGCGCCTACGAGCAGTACTTC. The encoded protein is CASSGGPLAGRAYEQYF. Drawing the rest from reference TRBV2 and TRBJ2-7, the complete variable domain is EPEVTQTPSHQVTQMGQEVILRCVPISNHLYFYWYRQILGQKVEFLVSFYNNEISEKSEIFDDQFSVERPDGSNFTLKIRSTKLEDSAMYFCASSGGPLAGRAYEQYFGPGTRLTVT.